The entry that follows covers one TCR beta chain sequence. The antigen remains undetermined. A second PCR, run for 7 to 11 cycles, used a sample-barcoded 5' primer plus a J-beta primer mix. TCRdb ran MiXCR on the 5' RACE reads and lists one entry per CDR3 protein. The sample lists approximately 730,000 distinct CDR3 sequences; 40% to 45% were seen once. The V gene end was trimmed by 3 bases and the J gene end by 8 bases; junction bases not matched to a gene: 12. In germline, CDR1 is SQVTM, CDR2 ANQGSEA. This CDR3 has 14 amino acids. This record comes from a study of blood T cells in healthy people across ages. Findings and limits, study-wide: Among long-lived donors, naive CD4+ cells were more numerous and diversity higher than in aged donors.

The sequence derives from a woman aged 60-75 years in good health. The J gene is TRBJ1-2, the V gene TRBV29-1, with 7 nucleotides matching TRBD1. Material: blood. The chain's CDR3 is CSVESGQGVNGYTF. In DNA, the CDR3 is TGCAGCGTTGAGTCAGGCCAGGGGGTGAACGGCTACACCTTC.